This T cell receptor (beta chain) comes out of a study of blood T cell repertoires in COVID-19. About the research overall: From T cells, B-cell-depleted T cells, or PBMCs came the material, which was cDNA or gDNA.

As processed by the authors: Amplified reference gene primers provided the basis for estimating nucleated cell counts. Profiled with immunoSEQ multiplex PCR; TCRdb holds only in-frame clones, not every one. Clonal size and the V and J genes are those of that table, whereas D and trimming came from the DNA. Among about 250,000 clones listed, approximately 83% were seen once. This clonotype was sampled from a man older than 75 with acute or convalescent COVID-19. Sequences were obtained from peripheral blood.

CDR3 DNA: TGTGCCAGTAGTAAATGGGACAGGGGGCATGGCTACACCTTC. Translation: CASSKWDRGHGYTF. This chain connects TRBV19 to TRBJ1-2; 12 nucleotides agree with TRBD1. The CDR3 contains 14 residues. Germline assignment: CDR1 LNHDA and CDR2 SQIVND (reference sequence). Unmatched junction bases numbered 3, after V lost 4 bases and J lost 6 bases.